This T cell receptor (beta chain) was obtained from a study of blood T cell repertoires in COVID-19. Recovery meant two consecutive negative NP/OP PCR tests, professional clearance, or resolved symptoms. This clone was seen more than once but under ten times. Germline values: CDR1 MNHNS, CDR2 SASEGT. The V gene lost 0 bases and the J gene lost 2 bases, with 5 bases spanning the gap. The CDR3 length is 14 residues. Method: immunoSEQ multiplex PCR; TCRdb's copy keeps in-frame clones and lacks some. The table records hundreds of thousands of clones, less than 90% of them present only once. The J gene is TRBJ1-5, the V gene TRBV6-1; no clear D gene. The clonotype originates from a woman in her twenties or thirties who had recovered from COVID-19. Sample: PBMCs or T cells enriched from blood (not recorded which). DNA for the CDR3: TGTGCCAGCAGTGAAGCAGCTGGCAATCAGCCCCAGCATTTT. Translated: CASSEAAGNQPQHF.